The rows below give T cell receptor beta chains drawn from one sample of a study of STAT5B mutations in CD4+ large granular lymphocyte leukemia. Using immunoSEQ multiplex PCR, the repertoire was profiled, and TCRdb retains in-frame clones only, with some absent. The sample includes 20,000 to 25,000 clones, 60% to 80% seen only once; the top ten take 0.65%. Sequenced: CD4+ T cells from blood buffy coats. The receptors stem from a human donor in good health. CDR3s include the opening cysteine and the closing phenylalanine or tryptophan. A D gene is named only where the DNA matches it firmly. Size values are once, few and many counts, or a class for expanded clones, and some rows have none.

j_call | clone_size | v_call | d_call | cdr3_nt | cdr3_aa
TRBJ1-5 | few | TRBV7-2 | - | TGTGCCAGCAGCTACAAGGGAGATCAGCCCCAGCATTTT | CASSYKGDQPQHF
TRBJ1-2 | - | TRBV19 | - | TGTGCCAGTAGTATAGATGCGGGGACACCGAACTATGGCTACACCTTC | CASSIDAGTPNYGYTF
TRBJ1-1 | once | TRBV7-2 | - | TGTGCCAGCAGCCCACTCCTCAGCTTGAACACTGAAGCTTTCTTT | CASSPLLSLNTEAFF
TRBJ2-7 | - | TRBV7-2 | TRBD2 | TGTGCCAGCAGCTTTTCCAGCGGGGGGGTCTACGAGCAGTACTTC | CASSFSSGGVYEQYF
TRBJ2-5 | - | TRBV11-2 | - | TGTGCCAGCAGCTTAATGGGGGAAGAGACCCAGTACTTC | CASSLMGEETQYF
TRBJ1-2 | - | TRBV4-2 | - | TGTGCCAGCAGCCAAGATTGGACAGAACTCCTTGGCTACACCTTC | CASSQDWTELLGYTF
TRBJ1-1 | - | TRBV7-3 | TRBD1 | TGTGCCAGCAGCACTGATACAGGGGGCCGGACTGAAGCTTTCTTT | CASSTDTGGRTEAFF
TRBJ1-4 | once | TRBV7-9 | - | TGTGCCAGCAGCTTAGGTGGGGGGCCCATGTCAACTAATGAAAAACTGTTTTTT | CASSLGGGPMSTNEKLFF
TRBJ2-1 | - | TRBV6-5 | - | TGTGCCAGCAGTCACTTAAATGAGCAGTTCTTC | CASSHLNEQFF
TRBJ1-1 | few | TRBV19 | - | TGTGCCAGTAGTCCCTCCCCGAACACTGAAGCTTTCTTT | CASSPSPNTEAFF
TRBJ1-6 | - | TRBV5-1 | - | TGCGCCAGCAGCTTGGCTGGGTATTCACCCCTCCACTTT | CASSLAGYSPLHF